This T cell receptor (beta chain) is from a study of cytomegalovirus exposure and HLA in healthy donors. As for the study in general: Out of 350 to 400 genotyped donors, about 76% belonged to the Caucasian-associated ancestry cluster. Study observations and caveats: HLA alleles showed associations with 16,951 TCR beta sequences in a later analysis, at a 0.05 false discovery rate.

Between the trimmed V and J ends, which lost 6 bases and 2 bases, there was a span of 12 bases. This CDR3 spans 14 amino acids. Per germline, CDR1 MNHEY and CDR2 SVGAGI. About this clone: What it binds is unknown.

Primers: 60 Vbeta forward and 13 Jbeta reverse. TCRdb keeps only in-frame clones here, not all; method: immunoSEQ multiplex PCR. Of about 98,000 clones in the sample, approximately 80% were seen once. The genes are TRBV6-5 and TRBJ2-3, with D hard to call. This TCR was sampled from a female donor in good health and CMV-seropositive. Material: PBMCs. CDR3 in amino acids: CASSNRLNTDTQYF. The DNA for the CDR3 is TGTGCCAGCAGCAACCGACTCAACACAGATACGCAGTATTTT.